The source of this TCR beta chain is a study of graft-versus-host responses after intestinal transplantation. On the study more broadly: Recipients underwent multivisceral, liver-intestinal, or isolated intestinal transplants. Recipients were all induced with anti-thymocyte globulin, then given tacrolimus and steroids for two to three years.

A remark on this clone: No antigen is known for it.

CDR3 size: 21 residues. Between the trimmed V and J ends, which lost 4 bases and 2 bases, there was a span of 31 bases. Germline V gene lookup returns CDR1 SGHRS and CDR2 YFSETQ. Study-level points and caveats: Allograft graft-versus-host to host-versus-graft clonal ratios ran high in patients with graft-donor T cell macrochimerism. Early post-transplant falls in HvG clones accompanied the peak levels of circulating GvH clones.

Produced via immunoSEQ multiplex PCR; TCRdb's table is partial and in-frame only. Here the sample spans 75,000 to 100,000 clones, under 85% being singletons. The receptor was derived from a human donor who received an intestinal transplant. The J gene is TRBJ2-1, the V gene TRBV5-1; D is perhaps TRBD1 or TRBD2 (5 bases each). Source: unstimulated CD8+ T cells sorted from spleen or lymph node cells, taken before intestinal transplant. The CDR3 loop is CASSIALLGTNQPPAYNEQFF. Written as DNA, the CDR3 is TGCGCCAGCAGCATAGCACTCTTAGGGACCAACCAACCCCCCGCCTACAATGAGCAGTTCTTC.